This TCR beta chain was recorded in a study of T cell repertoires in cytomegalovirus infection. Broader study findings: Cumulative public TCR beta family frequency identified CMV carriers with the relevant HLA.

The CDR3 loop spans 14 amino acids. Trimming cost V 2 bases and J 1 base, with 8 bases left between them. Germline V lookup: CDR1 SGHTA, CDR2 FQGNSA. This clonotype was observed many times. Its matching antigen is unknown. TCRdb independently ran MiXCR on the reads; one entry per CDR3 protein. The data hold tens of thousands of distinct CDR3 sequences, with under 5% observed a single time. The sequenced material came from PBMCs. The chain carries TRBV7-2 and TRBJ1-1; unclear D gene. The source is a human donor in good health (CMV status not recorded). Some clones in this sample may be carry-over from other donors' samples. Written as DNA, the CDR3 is TGTGCCAGCAGCTTATATGGCGGGAACACTGAAGCTTTCTTT. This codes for CASSLYGGNTEAFF.